This TCR beta chain was identified during a study of CD8 T cells in Susac syndrome (dated by TCRdb to the late 2010s). For the wider study: The study used repertoire sequencing to test whether antigen drove CD8+ T cell activation and differentiation in Susac syndrome. CD8+ T cell repertoire clonality was compared between more than 9 healthy donors, some 14 Susac syndrome patients and 15 multiple sclerosis patients. What the authors observed across the whole study: The number of individuals in the TCR sequencing and HLA analysis was recognized as being relatively small.

In the case of this clonotype: What this receptor recognizes is not known. Base qualities are not at hand, and no much larger clone is one base apart.

RNA was extracted with the RNeasy kit and roughly 0.5 to 1 ug was reverse transcribed using random hexamers. The immunoSEQ multiplex PCR assay, which covers 54 Vbeta and 13 Jbeta segments, was used to amplify TCR beta CDR3 regions. Bias from PCR amplification was corrected by using a synthetic template baseline for primer optimization and for computational correction. In the original analysis: Only productive sequences were kept, with reads annotated to V, D and J genes according to IMGT and analyzed in immunoSEQ Analyzer. To calculate clonality, Shannon entropy was normalized by log2 of the number of productive unique sequences and then subtracted from one. For each patient and control, public and private clones were evaluated within the 100 most prevalent clones. Susac-specific clones were defined as absent from healthy and MS cohorts, about 1,100 published viral clones and other ImmuneACCESS disease sequences. TCRdb reworked the public reads: Q25 trimming with fastp, MiXCR clone assembly, productive beta chains retained. Under each unique CDR3 protein, matching rows form one entry showing the most common genes and DNA. The V and J calls were not made by the authors but by TCRdb's processing. The sample has about 120,000 distinct CDR3 sequences on record, approximately 90% of them singletons. Roughly 0.11% of the sample is held by the ten biggest clonotypes.

Peripheral blood CD8+ and CD4+ T cells from healthy donors, Susac syndrome patients and multiple sclerosis patients were profiled using high-throughput TCR beta sequencing. The healthy donors served as controls matched for age and sex. Bulk CD8+ and CD4+ T cells were purified magnetically by negative isolation, whereas CD8+ TEMRA cells were enriched by FACS. Blood was collected in EDTA tubes and processed within 24 hours, with PBMCs isolated through density gradient centrifugation. PBMCs intended for TCR sequencing were cryopreserved in liquid nitrogen and were subsequently thawed in a 37 degrees C water bath. The sorted or isolated CD4+, CD8+ and CD8+ TEMRA cells reached a purity of at least 90%. V lost 5 bases and J lost 2 bases; the stretch between them is 14 bases long. CDR1 and CDR2, looked up from the germline V gene (reference sequence), are DFQATT and SNEGSKA. From the cysteine up to the phenylalanine, the CDR3 has a length of 14 residues. The DNA shown is the 42-base CDR3, in frame from base 1.

Recombination connected TRBV20-1 to TRBJ2-3; no D gene is confidently identified. The sample taken for sequencing was CD8+ T cells from PBMCs. This TCR was sampled from a human donor in good health. The nucleotide sequence reads TGCAGTGCTCAAATGAGAATTATCACAGATACGCAGTATTTT. Its product reads: CSAQMRIITDTQYF.